Listed below are T cell receptor beta chains from one sample, sequenced in a study of blood T cell repertoires in COVID-19. TCRdb's copy holds only in-frame clones and misses some; the assay was immunoSEQ multiplex PCR. The data contain about 26,000 clones, 90% of them singletons. Source material: peripheral blood. The receptors derive from a human donor in a cohort sampled during active COVID-19. Each CDR3 is given with its conserved first and last residue. A D gene is named only where the DNA matches it firmly. The size field is filled for only some rows; it gives once, few, many or a size class.

clone size: once
D gene: -
V gene: TRBV21-1
J gene: TRBJ1-4
CDR3 DNA: TGTGCCAGCACCGCCCCGGGTAAGAGTAATGAAAAACTGTTTTTT
CDR3 protein: CASTAPGKSNEKLFF

clone size: -
D gene: -
V gene: TRBV20-1
J gene: TRBJ2-1
CDR3 DNA: TGCAGTGCTTTTCTAGATGTTGAGCAGTTCTTC
CDR3 protein: CSAFLDVEQFF

clone size: -
D gene: TRBD1
V gene: TRBV19
J gene: TRBJ1-2
CDR3 DNA: TGTGCCAGTAGTGGGGGACAGAGCCCTGGCTACACCTTC
CDR3 protein: CASSGGQSPGYTF

clone size: -
D gene: TRBD1
V gene: TRBV4-1
J gene: TRBJ1-6
CDR3 DNA: TGCGCCAGCAGCCAAGAAAGGTTAGGACAGGGGGGCTCCTATAATTCACCCCTCCACTTT
CDR3 protein: CASSQERLGQGGSYNSPLHF

clone size: -
D gene: -
V gene: TRBV7-2
J gene: TRBJ1-4
CDR3 DNA: TGTGCCAGCAGCCGGGAAAGAATTATGGGAGAAAAACTGTTTTTT
CDR3 protein: CASSRERIMGEKLFF

clone size: -
D gene: TRBD2
V gene: TRBV5-8
J gene: TRBJ2-5
CDR3 DNA: TGTGCCAGCAGCTTGGGACTAGCGGGGGCCCGGGAGACCCAGTACTTC
CDR3 protein: CASSLGLAGARETQYF

clone size: -
D gene: -
V gene: TRBV24-1
J gene: TRBJ1-1
CDR3 DNA: TGTGCCACCAGTGATGACAGGAACACTGAAGCTTTCTTT
CDR3 protein: CATSDDRNTEAFF

clone size: -
D gene: -
V gene: TRBV6-1
J gene: TRBJ2-5
CDR3 DNA: TGTGCCAGCAGTGAAGCGCTGGGTCGGGGTTGGGAGACCCAGTACTTC
CDR3 protein: CASSEALGRGWETQYF

clone size: -
D gene: TRBD1
V gene: TRBV28
J gene: TRBJ2-7
CDR3 DNA: TGTGCCAGCAGCCACGGGACAGGGGGTCTGGGCTCCTACGAGCAGTACTTC
CDR3 protein: CASSHGTGGLGSYEQYF

clone size: -
D gene: -
V gene: TRBV7-9
J gene: TRBJ2-2
CDR3 DNA: TGTGCCAGCACCCTTTCTGAGACAGGTACGAACACCGGGGAGCTGTTTTTT
CDR3 protein: CASTLSETGTNTGELFF

clone size: -
D gene: TRBD1
V gene: TRBV6-6
J gene: TRBJ2-7
CDR3 DNA: TGTGCCAGCAGTTATCCGACCGGGACAGGGGGCTTAGAGCAGTACTTC
CDR3 protein: CASSYPTGTGGLEQYF

clone size: -
D gene: -
V gene: TRBV19
J gene: TRBJ2-7
CDR3 DNA: TGTGCCAGTAGGCCGGGACAAGCCTCCTCCGAGCAGTACTTC
CDR3 protein: CASRPGQASSEQYF

clone size: -
D gene: -
V gene: TRBV15
J gene: TRBJ1-4
CDR3 DNA: TGTGCCACCAGCAGAGATGAGGGTAACGAAAAACTGTTTTTT
CDR3 protein: CATSRDEGNEKLFF

clone size: -
D gene: TRBD1
V gene: TRBV3-1/TRBV3-2
J gene: TRBJ1-1
CDR3 DNA: TGTGCCAGCAGAAGACAGGGGGTGAACACTGAAGCTTTCTTT
CDR3 protein: CASRRQGVNTEAFF

clone size: -
D gene: -
V gene: TRBV27
J gene: TRBJ1-6
CDR3 DNA: TGTGCCAGCAGTTTCATCCAGGGAAGTTCACCCCTCCACTTT
CDR3 protein: CASSFIQGSSPLHF

clone size: -
D gene: TRBD1
V gene: TRBV7-2
J gene: TRBJ1-3
CDR3 DNA: TGTGCCAGCAGCTTGAGGACAGGGAGAAACACCATATATTTT
CDR3 protein: CASSLRTGRNTIYF

clone size: once
D gene: -
V gene: TRBV12-3/TRBV12-4
J gene: TRBJ1-2
CDR3 DNA: TGTGCCAGCATGGGGGACTCTAACGGCTACACCTTC
CDR3 protein: CASMGDSNGYTF

clone size: -
D gene: TRBD1
V gene: TRBV29-1
J gene: TRBJ1-3
CDR3 DNA: TGCAGCGCCACAGGGGCTGGAAACACCATATATTTT
CDR3 protein: CSATGAGNTIYF

clone size: -
D gene: TRBD2
V gene: TRBV27
J gene: TRBJ2-3
CDR3 DNA: TGTGCCAGCAGTTTAGAGTGGGAGGGCGATACGCAGTATTTT
CDR3 protein: CASSLEWEGDTQYF

clone size: -
D gene: -
V gene: TRBV12-3/TRBV12-4
J gene: TRBJ1-4
CDR3 DNA: TGTGCCAGCAGTCGGGCGGGCCCCGGGGGACTGTTTTTT
CDR3 protein: CASSRAGPGGLFF

clone size: -
D gene: TRBD2
V gene: TRBV7-9
J gene: TRBJ2-7
CDR3 DNA: TGTGCCAGCAGTTACGGGACTAGCGGGAACAACGAGCAGTACTTC
CDR3 protein: CASSYGTSGNNEQYF

clone size: -
D gene: -
V gene: TRBV7-9
J gene: TRBJ2-7
CDR3 DNA: TGTGCCAGCAGCTTAATAGGGACAACTGCCTACGAGCAGTACTTC
CDR3 protein: CASSLIGTTAYEQYF

clone size: -
D gene: -
V gene: TRBV5-5
J gene: TRBJ1-2
CDR3 DNA: TGTGCCAGCAGCTTGGGTGGGGGGATTAACTATGGCTACACCTTC
CDR3 protein: CASSLGGGINYGYTF

clone size: few
D gene: TRBD1
V gene: TRBV19
J gene: TRBJ2-1
CDR3 DNA: TGTGCCAGTAGTGCGGACAGGTCCTACAATGAGCAGTTCTTC
CDR3 protein: CASSADRSYNEQFF

clone size: -
D gene: -
V gene: TRBV9
J gene: TRBJ2-2
CDR3 DNA: TGTGCCAGCAGCGTAGGGGGACTGCAGGGTCGAGCTGGGGAGCTGTTTTTT
CDR3 protein: CASSVGGLQGRAGELFF

clone size: -
D gene: -
V gene: TRBV6-5
J gene: TRBJ2-2
CDR3 DNA: TGTGCCAGCAGTTCCTTCGGCTCGATGAGGGCCGGGGAGCTGTTTTTT
CDR3 protein: CASSSFGSMRAGELFF

clone size: -
D gene: -
V gene: TRBV11-2
J gene: TRBJ2-3
CDR3 DNA: TGTGCCAGCAGCCCCACAGGGAGCACAGATACGCAGTATTTT
CDR3 protein: CASSPTGSTDTQYF

clone size: -
D gene: -
V gene: TRBV29-1
J gene: TRBJ1-5
CDR3 DNA: TGCAGCGTGAGGGATTCGAATCAGCCCCAGCATTTT
CDR3 protein: CSVRDSNQPQHF

clone size: -
D gene: -
V gene: TRBV7-2
J gene: TRBJ2-2
CDR3 DNA: TGTGCCAGCAGCTCTAGGTTCGCCTCCGGGGAGCTGTTTTTT
CDR3 protein: CASSSRFASGELFF

clone size: -
D gene: -
V gene: TRBV7-6
J gene: TRBJ2-7
CDR3 DNA: TGTGCCAGCAGCTTATCAGGGTACTCCTACGAGCAGTACTTC
CDR3 protein: CASSLSGYSYEQYF

clone size: -
D gene: -
V gene: TRBV5-4
J gene: TRBJ1-2
CDR3 DNA: TGTGCCAGCAGCTTGGGAGGTGAGGGCAACTATGGCTACACCTTC
CDR3 protein: CASSLGGEGNYGYTF

clone size: -
D gene: -
V gene: TRBV9
J gene: TRBJ2-1
CDR3 DNA: TGTGCCAGCAACCCCCGGGGTAGCCACAATGAGCAGTTCTTC
CDR3 protein: CASNPRGSHNEQFF

clone size: -
D gene: -
V gene: TRBV20-1
J gene: TRBJ2-1
CDR3 DNA: TGCAGTGCTAGTTTGGTAGACAATGAGCAGTTCTTC
CDR3 protein: CSASLVDNEQFF

clone size: -
D gene: TRBD2
V gene: TRBV5-4
J gene: TRBJ2-3
CDR3 DNA: TGTGCCAGCAGCACCGGGACTAGCGGGAGGGATACGCAGTATTTT
CDR3 protein: CASSTGTSGRDTQYF

clone size: -
D gene: -
V gene: TRBV9
J gene: TRBJ2-3
CDR3 DNA: TGTGCCAGCAGCGTTACCGGACAGTCCACAGATACGCAGTATTTT
CDR3 protein: CASSVTGQSTDTQYF

clone size: -
D gene: -
V gene: TRBV7-9
J gene: TRBJ2-1
CDR3 DNA: TGTGCCAGCAGCTCACGGGGTTTCGGCGATGAGCAGTTCTTC
CDR3 protein: CASSSRGFGDEQFF

clone size: -
D gene: -
V gene: TRBV7-9
J gene: TRBJ2-7
CDR3 DNA: TGTGCCAGCAGCTTTTCCGAGTCCTACGAGCAGTACTTC
CDR3 protein: CASSFSESYEQYF

clone size: once
D gene: TRBD2
V gene: TRBV5-4
J gene: TRBJ2-3
CDR3 DNA: TGTGCCAGCAGCGCCGGGGGACTAGCGTCTAGCACAGATACGCAGTATTTT
CDR3 protein: CASSAGGLASSTDTQYF

clone size: -
D gene: -
V gene: TRBV7-2
J gene: TRBJ2-1
CDR3 DNA: TGTGCCAGCAGCTTAGCCATTCCTATTGGAGATGAGCAGTTCTTC
CDR3 protein: CASSLAIPIGDEQFF

clone size: -
D gene: TRBD1
V gene: TRBV6-6
J gene: TRBJ1-5
CDR3 DNA: TGTGCCAGCAGTTACCCCCCTGACAGGGGAACTCAGCCCCAGCATTTT
CDR3 protein: CASSYPPDRGTQPQHF

clone size: few
D gene: TRBD2
V gene: TRBV27
J gene: TRBJ2-7
CDR3 DNA: TGTGCCAGCAGTCTGACTAGCGTTAAGACCTACGAGCAGTACTTC
CDR3 protein: CASSLTSVKTYEQYF

clone size: -
D gene: -
V gene: TRBV3-1/TRBV3-2
J gene: TRBJ2-5
CDR3 DNA: TGTGCCAGCAGCCAAGCAGGGGGAGGAGAGACCCAGTACTTC
CDR3 protein: CASSQAGGGETQYF